The present T cell receptor beta chain was sequenced within a study of CD8+ T cells in alopecia areata. Treatment meaning: oral pan-JAK inhibitor, 5-10 mg twice daily. Study results and limitations: In lesional scalp, particularly from alopecia totalis/universalis, clonality was higher than in normal scalp.

As for this clone: The antigen is undetermined.

The CDR3 is 15 amino acids. Germline CDR1 and CDR2: GTSNPN and SVGIG (reference sequence). With 4 bases removed from V and 7 bases from J, the gap between germline ends came to 19 bases. After isolation, RNA underwent reverse transcription to generate cDNA as the sequencing template. TCRdb keeps only in-frame clones here, not all; method: immunoSEQ multiplex PCR. The sample holds around 180,000 clones, under 80% seen once. This specimen was CD4+ T cells sorted from blood, taken at week 49, from a patient treated with tofacitinib. The chain links TRBV30 to TRBJ1-4; D is unclear. This sequence originates from a human donor with alopecia areata. DNA for the CDR3: TGTGCCTGGACAGAGGCGGCAGCTCGATCTGAAAAACTGTTTTTT. It translates to CAWTEAAARSEKLFF.